These 21 T cell receptor beta chains came from one sample sequenced in a study of shared clonotypes between healthy human individuals. Only in-frame clones appear in the TCRdb table, and some are missing; sequencing was by immunoSEQ multiplex PCR. There are about half a million clones in the sample; around 85% occur only once, and roughly 13% lies in the top ten. The sample comprised PBMCs. Receptor source: a middle-aged woman in good health. Some clones in this sample may be carry-over from other donors' samples.

V gene TRBV28 combines with J gene TRBJ1-1, with 7 bases that match TRBD1. Trimming removed 5 bases from V and 1 base from J; junction bases left unmatched: 7. Germline V gene lookup returns CDR1 MDHEN and CDR2 SYDVKM. This CDR3 region has 15 residues. This chain's CDR3 is CASSQSRQGNTEAFF. The CDR3 DNA reads as TGTGCCAGCAGTCAAAGCCGACAGGGGAACACTGAAGCTTTCTTT.

With regard to this clone: A far larger clone is off by one base, so a read error is likely. This sequence joins TRBV10-2 and TRBJ1-1; a possible D gene is TRBD1 (5 bases). This CDR3 is 17 amino acids long. Germline V gives CDR1 WSHSY, CDR2 SAAADI. DNA for the CDR3: TGCGCCGGCAGTGAGTCCGTTTGGGGCACTTTGAACACTGAAGCTTTCTTT. Protein product: CAGSESVWGTLNTEAFF.

V and J are TRBV10-3 and TRBJ1-3; D gene ambiguous. Trimming took off 9 bases at V and 2 bases at J, with 8 bases between the two ends. The CDR3 is made up of 12 amino acids. Germline V gives CDR1 ENHRY, CDR2 SYGVKD. CDR3 sequence (DNA): TGTGCCATTTCCGGGCCTGGAAACACCATATATTTT. This translates into CAISGPGNTIYF.

This clone has a handful of counts. A far larger clone is a single base away, which makes a read error likely. Other DNA sequences in the same sample also yield this CDR3. J is TRBJ1-1 and V is TRBV2, with 9 bases fitting TRBD1. The CDR3 runs to 13 residues. Germline V gene sequence: CDR1 SNHLY, CDR2 FYNNEI. As DNA, the CDR3 is TGTGCCAGCAGGGCGGACAGGGGCTCTGAAGCCTTCTTT. This sequence encodes CASRADRGSEAFF.

This clone was seen once. The chain joins TRBV5-6 to TRBJ2-7; D not certain. There are 12 residues in the CDR3. Germline CDR1 reads SGHDT; CDR2 reads YYEEEE. V was shortened by 4 bases and J by 4 bases, with 9 bases between the two germline ends. As DNA, the CDR3 is TGTGCCAGCAGCGGAAAGTTATACGAGCAGTACTTC. Translated: CASSGKLYEQYF.

Points on this clone: An end of the junction does not agree with germline; a read error may underlie this. This chain connects TRBV7-7 to TRBJ2-3; D may correspond to TRBD1 or TRBD2 (5 bases each). The CDR3 is 13 residues long. CDR1 and CDR2 from the germline V gene are SSHAT and FNYEAQ (reference sequence). The CDR3 here is CASSRDSTDTQYF. Here the CDR3 DNA reads TGTGCTAGCAGCCGGGACAGCACAGATACGCAGTATTTT.

The chain carries TRBV4-2 and TRBJ2-2; 13 positions agree with TRBD2. V lost 0 bases, J lost 6 bases, and 4 bases stayed unmatched. The CDR3 spans 17 residues. The germline V gene has CDR1 LGHNA and CDR2 YNFKEQ. The CDR3 sequence is CASSQELAGGISGELFF. The CDR3 DNA follows: TGTGCCAGCAGCCAAGAACTAGCGGGAGGGATATCCGGGGAGCTGTTTTTT.

Details on this clone: One base separates it from a far larger clone, so it is likely a read error. The genes are TRBV18 and TRBJ1-1, with TRBD1 as a possible D gene (6 bases). V lost 5 bases to trimming and J lost 0 bases, with 7 bases between them. CDR1 is KGHSH and CDR2 is LQKENI in the germline V gene. The CDR3 has 13 residues. The CDR3 DNA follows: TGTGCCAGCTCAGGACAGTTGAACACTGAAGCTTTCTTT. Its protein product is CASSGQLNTEAFF. Filled out from reference TRBV18 and TRBJ1-1, the complete variable domain reads NAGVMQNPRHLVRRRGQEARLRCSPMKGHSHVYWYRQLPEEGLKFMVYLQKENIIDESGMPKERFSAEFPKEGPSILRIQQVVRGDSAAYFCASSGQLNTEAFFGQGTRLTVV.

V and J are TRBV28 and TRBJ2-5; either TRBD1 or TRBD2 may supply D (6 bases each). The germline V gene has CDR1 MDHEN and CDR2 SYDVKM. The CDR3 runs 15 residues. The V gene lost 2 bases and the J gene lost 2 bases, with 12 bases spanning the gap. The CDR3 spells CASSLRRGDQETQYF. CDR3 DNA: TGTGCCAGCAGTTTAAGGAGGGGGGATCAAGAGACCCAGTACTTC.

Concerning this clone: Other nucleotide sequences from this sample produce the same CDR3. The chain couples TRBV5-1 to TRBJ2-5, with 7 bases lining up with TRBD2. Germline lookup yields CDR1 SGHRS and CDR2 YFSETQ. Germline trimming cut 2 bases from V and 2 bases from J; bases unmatched to any gene: 3. This CDR3 spans 14 amino acids. CDR3 in amino acids: CASSLAGRQETQYF. In nucleotides, the CDR3 is TGCGCCAGCAGCTTAGCGGGACGACAAGAGACCCAGTACTTC.

This clone has a handful of counts. The rearrangement uses TRBV11-1 and TRBJ1-5; 9 nucleotides align to TRBD1. Germline values: CDR1 SGHAT, CDR2 FQDESV (reference sequence). The trim removed 5 bases at V and 2 bases at J, leaving 4 bases unmatched. The CDR3 runs 15 residues. This chain's CDR3 is CASSLGQGGNQPQHF. CDR3 nucleotide sequence: TGTGCCAGCAGCCTGGGACAGGGCGGCAATCAGCCCCAGCATTTT. Variable domain in full (rest from reference TRBV11-1 and TRBJ1-5): EAEVAQSPRYKITEKSQAVAFWCDPISGHATLYWYRQILGQGPELLVQFQDESVVDDSQLPKDRFSAERLKGVDSTLKIQPAELGDSAMYLCASSLGQGGNQPQHFGDGTRLSIL.

This sequence joins TRBV7-2 and TRBJ2-5; D ambiguous. The germline gives CDR1 SGHTA, CDR2 FQGNSA. The CDR3 has 14 amino acids. Deletions cut 0 bases from V and 1 base from J, with 6 bases between. CDR3 sequence: CASSLATTQETQYF. The CDR3 DNA sequence: TGTGCCAGCAGCTTAGCGACAACCCAAGAGACCCAGTACTTC.

V is TRBV27 and J is TRBJ1-5, with a tentative D call TRBD1 (5 bases). The germline gives CDR1 MNHEY, CDR2 SMNVEV (reference sequence). V lost 5 bases and J 2 bases, leaving 13 bases between the germline ends. The CDR3 sequence is 15 residues long. This CDR3 is CASSAREGRNQPQHF. In DNA form, the CDR3 reads TGTGCCAGCAGTGCCCGCGAGGGGCGCAATCAGCCCCAGCATTTT.

Of note for this clone: A far larger clone is off by one base, so a read error is likely. The CDR3 loop is CASSLDAVGVTGELFF. In DNA form, the CDR3 reads TGTGCCAGCAGCTTAGACGCAGTGGGTGTAACCGGGGAGCTGTTTTTT. The chain joins TRBV11-3 to TRBJ2-2; unclear D gene. V lost 0 bases and J 5 bases, leaving 13 bases between the germline ends. Germline-derived CDR1 and CDR2 are SGHNT and YENEEA. The CDR3 is made up of 16 amino acids.

This clone showed up just a few times. V usage is TRBV7-2 and J usage is TRBJ1-2; no definite D call. The CDR3 totals 13 residues. Germline V gene data show CDR1 as SGHTA and CDR2 as FQGNSA. V was cut by 1 base and J by 4 bases, with 7 bases left in between. The CDR3 nucleotides are TGTGCCAGCAGCTTAGAACAGTTCTATGGCTACACCTTC. As protein: CASSLEQFYGYTF.

V is TRBV6-1 and J is TRBJ1-5, with TRBD1 identical over 7 bases. Germline lookup yields CDR1 MNHNS and CDR2 SASEGT. V shed 3 bases and J 7 bases; nucleotides not matched to a gene: 9. CDR3 size: 15 residues. The CDR3 region has the DNA TGTGCCAGCAGTGACAACAGGGGAGGTGAACAGCCCCAGCATTTT. Its translation: CASSDNRGGEQPQHF.

This clone occurred a few times. The gene calls are TRBV11-2 and TRBJ2-3; 14 nucleotides align to TRBD2. CDR1 SGHAT and CDR2 FQNNGV come from the germline V gene. The CDR3 consists of 16 residues. Unmatched junction bases numbered 7, after V lost 7 bases and J lost 4 bases. The CDR3 DNA reads TGTGCCAGCATGGGAGTGGGACTAGCGGGAGCAGATACGCAGTATTTT. Protein: CASMGVGLAGADTQYF.

The gene calls are TRBV14 and TRBJ2-1; 12 nucleotides agree with TRBD2. The V and J ends lost 2 bases and 4 bases, in that order; junction bases with no gene match: 3. The CDR3 contains 16 residues. CDR1 is SGHDN, CDR2 FVKESK, per germline. The DNA of the CDR3 is TGTGCCAGCAGCCAACTCGGACTAGCGGGATACAATGAGCAGTTCTTC. Translated: CASSQLGLAGYNEQFF. The full variable domain, in which reference TRBV14 and TRBJ2-1 provide the parts outside the CDR3, is EAGVTQFPSHSVIEKGQTVTLRCDPISGHDNLYWYRRVMGKEIKFLLHFVKESKQDESGMPNNRFLAERTGGTYSTLKVQPAELEDSGVYFCASSQLGLAGYNEQFFGPGTRLTVL.

The chain combines TRBV5-5 with TRBJ1-2; D ambiguous. V lost 0 bases, J lost 7 bases, and 13 bases lay in between. Germline CDR1 and CDR2: SGHKS and YYEKEE (reference sequence). The CDR3 extends over 14 amino acids. CDR3 in DNA: TGTGCCAGCAGCTTGGAGAGGGAGTTCGGTGGCTACACCTTC. This codes for CASSLEREFGGYTF. The full variable domain, its missing parts supplied by reference TRBV5-5 and TRBJ1-2, is DAGVTQSPTHLIKTRGQQVTLRCSPISGHKSVSWYQQVLGQGPQFIFQYYEKEERGRGNFPDRFSARQFPNYSSELNVNALLLGDSALYLCASSLEREFGGYTFGSGTRLTVV.

This clone showed up just a few times. One base separates it from a far larger clone, so it is likely a read error. The CDR3 loop is CAGSSSASGENTGELFF. Here the CDR3 DNA reads TGTGCCGGCAGCTCCTCAGCGAGCGGGGAGAACACCGGGGAGCTGTTTTTT. The J gene is TRBJ2-2, the V gene TRBV11-3; 7 bases are shared with TRBD2. The CDR3 runs 17 residues. Germline CDR1 SGHNT, CDR2 YENEEA.

In regard to this clone: A much larger clone differs from this one at a single base, so this may be a read error. Other DNA sequences in this specimen translate into the identical CDR3. V gene TRBV11-2 combines with J gene TRBJ2-1, with D unclear. This CDR3 has 14 residues. From germline, CDR1 is SGHAT and CDR2 FQNNGV. V gave up 5 bases and J gave up 3 bases, with 11 bases separating them. The CDR3 loop is CASSPGGGYNEQFF. The CDR3 DNA reads TGTGCCAGCAGCCCCGGTGGCGGCTACAATGAGCAGTTCTTC.